This TCR beta chain stems from a study of CD8 T cells in Susac syndrome. CDR1 MNHEY and CDR2 SVGAGI come from the germline V gene. V was cut by 5 bases and J by 5 bases, with 16 bases left in between. The CDR3 length is 14 residues. Random hexamers primed reverse transcription of about 0.45 to 1 ug RNA. In TCRdb, the immunoSEQ multiplex PCR reads were re-called with MiXCR into one record per CDR3 protein. Of a few hundred thousand distinct CDR3 sequences in the sample, less than 95% were seen once. The sequenced sample consisted of CD4+ T cells from PBMCs. The rearrangement uses TRBV6-5 and TRBJ2-7, with a tentative D call TRBD1 (6 bases). The clonotype originates from a human donor with Susac syndrome. The CDR3 DNA follows: TGTGCCAGCAGTCGAGACCGACAGGTCCACGAGCAGTACTTC. It codes for CASSRDRQVHEQYF.